This TCR beta chain was recorded in a study of T cell responses to AZD1222 COVID-19 vaccine listed by TCRdb under 2021. In the study overall: AZD1222 recipients whose second dose came at about 4 weeks and those whose second dose came at about 12 weeks were combined into one group, since spike-specific TCR depth and breadth did not differ between the two schedules. Enrollment into the trials was organized by age into subgroups of 18-55, 56-69 and 70-plus years, and those subgroups contained roughly 140, 27 and 60 TCR-sequenced participants, respectively. TCR sequencing was performed for fewer than 250 trial participants, of whom around 200 were given two doses of AZD1222 and approximately 25 were given two doses of MenACWY control vaccine. What the research found in general, with its limitations: Participants were mostly white British and included more females than males, and it was suggested by the authors that clonal diversity may have been underestimated. The 56-69-year group was small, and its depth increase did not reach significance, likely because of low power. A significant rise in spike-specific TCR breadth and depth was observed after two AZD1222 doses relative to day 0 and relative to MenACWY recipients. Conclusions about previously exposed vaccinees were limited because only 6 or 7 AZD1222 recipients were SARS-CoV-2 seropositive at baseline. Reportedly, almost half of the unique spike-specific TCRs recognized epitopes lying outside the regions that are mutated in the B.1.351 and B.1.1.7 variants. The vaccine-associated CD4 TCRs covered the entire spike protein, and the dominant responses fell in regions 160-218 and 743-854. Because no day 14 peak-response samples were available, the repertoires could be characterized only after the peak T cell response.

This sample's time point label indicates: baseline before first vaccination. Vaccinee samples were obtained from the UK trials COV001 and COV002, which included a single-blind randomized controlled phase 2/3 trial of AZD1222 (ChAdOx1 nCoV-19) in healthy adults. For TCRbeta chain sequencing, PBMC samples were collected from trial participants at day 0 and at day 28 after the second dose. A word on this clone: There is no known antigen for this receptor. No base quality information exists; no much larger clone differs at one position.

The germline V gene encodes CDR1 SGHDT and CDR2 YYEEEE. The trim is 6 bases for V and 0 bases for J, with a gap of 12 bases between the germline ends. Taken from cysteine to phenylalanine, the CDR3 has 14 residues. Just CDR3 DNA is preserved here, 42 bases in frame from base 1. The CDR3 regions of human TCRbeta chains were analyzed by immunosequencing. The source study handled its data this way. TCRs in the repertoires were matched against a reference library of SARS-CoV-2-specific TCRs that had been generated with the MIRA antigen-specificity platform. Breadth meant the fraction of unique TCRs that were SARS-CoV-2-associated, whereas depth meant the fraction of total T cells that were SARS-CoV-2-associated. Using the MIRA data, each spike-specific TCR was mapped to the spike region that the TCR reacts to and placed in a CD4 or CD8 class. Log10-transformed breadth and depth values were compared by one-way ANOVA with Sidak's multiple comparisons tests. The table was pulled from immuneACCESS by TCRdb, which kept in-frame rearrangements only. Such tables lose some clones; where checked, under half of the loss comes from unresolved V genes, and the rest has no known cause. V and J calls and clone size follow that table, whereas D and trimming were derived from the DNA. The sample table contains roughly 130,000 clones; only one count was recorded for about 90% of them. About 6% of the sample rests with the top ten.

Specimen: peripheral blood, collected on day 0 of AZD1222 vaccination. The TCR comes from an adult in good health. The V and J segments used are TRBV5-6 and TRBJ1-1; no D gene call is confident. The encoded CDR3 is CASTKTLVNTEAFF. The DNA sequence reads TGTGCCAGCACCAAAACCCTGGTGAACACTGAAGCTTTCTTT.